One and the same sample provided the 13 T cell receptor beta chains below, sequenced in a study of OX40 agonist ivuxolimab in advanced cancers. The repertoire was sequenced with immunoSEQ multiplex PCR; TCRdb's copy has only in-frame clones and lacks some. The data show around 26,000 clones, roughly 93% seen once. The input for sequencing was CD4+ or CD8+ T cells sorted from blood, taken in a trial of the OX40 agonist ivuxolimab. The receptors stem from an adult with an advanced solid tumor such as melanoma, head and neck, liver or kidney cancer.

This chain joins TRBV28 and TRBJ2-1; TRBD1 might be the D (5 bases). Germline CDR1 is MDHEN and CDR2 is SYDVKM. The CDR3 covers 13 residues. Trimming cost V 8 bases and J 2 bases, with 10 bases left between them. CDR3 loop: CASVDIPYNEQFF. CDR3 nucleotides: TGTGCCAGCGTGGACATCCCCTACAATGAGCAGTTCTTC. Looking up the rest from reference TRBV28 and TRBJ2-1 gives the full variable domain: DVKVTQSSRYLVKRTGEKVFLECVQDMDHENMFWYRQDPGLGLRLIYFSYDVKMKEKGDIPEGYSVSREKKERFSLILESASTNQTSMYLCASVDIPYNEQFFGPGTRLTVL.

The V call is TRBV10-1, the J call TRBJ2-7, with D possibly TRBD2 on 5 matching bases. Germline V gene lookup returns CDR1 WNHNN and CDR2 SYGVQD (reference sequence). V was pared by 0 bases and J by 7 bases, with 10 bases between. The CDR3 has 13 residues. The CDR3 protein is CASSESRAKEQYF. The DNA of the CDR3 is TGCGCCAGCAGTGAGTCGAGGGCTAAGGAGCAGTACTTC.

The chain combines TRBV7-8 with TRBJ1-1; D is possibly TRBD1 (6 bases). CDR1 is SGHVS, CDR2 FQNEAQ, per germline. V lost 4 bases to trimming and J lost 0 bases, with 6 bases between them. This CDR3 is built from 13 residues. CDR3 region: CASSWTVNTEAFF. CDR3 in DNA: TGTGCCAGCAGCTGGACAGTGAACACTGAAGCTTTCTTT.

V and J are TRBV7-2 and TRBJ2-7, with 7 bases matching TRBD2. Per the germline V gene, CDR1 is SGHTA and CDR2 is FQGNSA. This CDR3 region has 14 residues. J lost 3 bases, V lost 5 bases, and 7 bases had no gene match. The CDR3 DNA reads as TGTGCCAGCAGCGCCGGGGGGAGTTACTACGAGCAGTACTTC. Its protein product is CASSAGGSYYEQYF.

This chain connects TRBV12-5 to TRBJ2-2; possible D gene TRBD1, 6 bases. The V gene lost 6 bases and the J gene lost 3 bases, with 14 bases spanning the gap. The CDR3 is 15 amino acids. From germline, CDR1 is LGHNT and CDR2 FRNRAP. The CDR3 sequence is CASGLTGGDTGELFF. The CDR3 bases are TGTGCTAGTGGCCTGACAGGTGGGGACACCGGGGAGCTGTTTTTT.

The V call is TRBV5-4, the J call TRBJ2-2; D remains ambiguous. Trimming took off 2 bases at V and 1 base at J, with 6 bases between the two ends. CDR1 and CDR2 (germline): SGHNT, YYREEE (reference sequence). This CDR3 spans 14 amino acids. As DNA, the CDR3 is TGTGCCAGCAGCTTCGCTCAGAACACCGGGGAGCTGTTTTTT. This codes for CASSFAQNTGELFF.

The chain joins TRBV7-9 to TRBJ2-1; tentatively, D is TRBD1 or TRBD2 (5 bases each). This CDR3 has 15 residues. Germline V gene lookup returns CDR1 SEHNR and CDR2 FQNEAQ (reference sequence). Trimming removed 3 bases at V and 7 bases at J, with 16 bases between. CDR3 bases: TGTGCCAGCAGCTTTTCCGGGACCCTAGTAAATGAGCAGTTCTTC. Translating gives CASSFSGTLVNEQFF.

The rearrangement uses TRBV6-5 and TRBJ2-5, with 7 positions matching TRBD2. The CDR3 spans 13 residues. Germline CDR1 MNHEY, CDR2 SVGAGI. With 5 bases clipped from V and 5 bases from J, the junction kept 5 bases outside the gene matches. The CDR3 sequence: CASSHWEGETQYF. The CDR3, as DNA: TGTGCCAGCAGTCACTGGGAGGGGGAGACCCAGTACTTC.

This chain joins TRBV7-6 and TRBJ2-3; D is uncertain. Trimming removed 4 bases at V and 3 bases at J, with 8 bases between. This CDR3 region has 13 residues. In germline, CDR1 is SGHVS, CDR2 FNYEAQ. The DNA for the CDR3 is TGTGCCAGCAGCTCACTCGTAACAGATACGCAGTATTTT. It specifies CASSSLVTDTQYF.

In regard to this clone: The junction differs from germline at one of its ends, possibly a read error. The chain has TRBV7-7 and TRBJ2-1; 11 positions agree with TRBD2. Germline assignment: CDR1 SSHAT and CDR2 FNYEAQ (reference sequence). The CDR3 totals 15 residues. The DNA of the CDR3 is TGTGCTAGCAGCGTTAGCGGGGGGGCCTACAATGAGCAGTTCTTC. Translated: CASSVSGGAYNEQFF.

The rearrangement links TRBV5-8 to TRBJ1-2; no firm D call. Trimming removed 1 base from V and 4 bases from J, with 11 bases in between. CDR1 and CDR2 from the germline V gene are SGHTS and YDEGEE. There are 14 residues in the CDR3. The CDR3 loop reads CASSLPGLSYGYTF. The CDR3 DNA is TGTGCCAGCAGCTTGCCAGGTTTGAGCTATGGCTACACCTTC.

The V gene is TRBV7-9, the J gene TRBJ2-7, with D maybe TRBD1 (6 bases). Per germline, CDR1 SEHNR and CDR2 FQNEAQ (reference sequence). Between the trimmed V and J ends, which lost 6 bases and 1 base, there was a span of 7 bases. This CDR3 region has 12 residues. The chain's CDR3 is CASSTGSYEQYF. CDR3 DNA: TGTGCCAGCAGTACAGGGTCCTACGAGCAGTACTTC.

The chain recombines TRBV7-2 with TRBJ2-5; D unclear. This CDR3 has 13 residues. Looked up from germline, CDR1 is SGHTA and CDR2 is FQGNSA. Trimming took 8 bases from V and 1 from J, leaving 11 bases between them. CDR3 nucleotide sequence: TGTGCCAGCTCCCGGAGCCCCCAAGAGACCCAGTACTTC. This sequence encodes CASSRSPQETQYF.